The T cell receptor beta chain described here comes from a study of T cell responses to AZD1222 COVID-19 vaccine. This clone was recorded only once. Per the germline V gene, CDR1 is MGHRA and CDR2 is YSYEKL. The CDR3 extends over 14 amino acids. Germline trimming cut 8 bases from V and 2 bases from J; bases unmatched to any gene: 8. Sequencing was performed with immunoSEQ multiplex PCR; in TCRdb, only in-frame clones are kept and a portion is missing. This table holds nearly 95,000 clones, around 91% found once. The chain links TRBV4-1 to TRBJ2-5; 7 bases match TRBD2. The source is an adult in good health. Sequencing used peripheral blood, obtained on day 0 of AZD1222 vaccination. The CDR3 spells CASSPRGGQETQYF. The DNA of the CDR3 is TGCGCCAGCTCACCCCGCGGGGGACAAGAGACCCAGTACTTC.